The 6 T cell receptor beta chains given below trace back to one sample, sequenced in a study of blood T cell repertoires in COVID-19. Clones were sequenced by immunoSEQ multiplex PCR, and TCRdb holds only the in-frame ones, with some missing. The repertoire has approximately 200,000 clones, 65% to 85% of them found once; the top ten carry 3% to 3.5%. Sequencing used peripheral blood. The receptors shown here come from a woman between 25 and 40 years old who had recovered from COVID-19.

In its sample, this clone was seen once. The CDR3 DNA sequence: TGTGCCAGCAGCCAAGATGGGGCGGGAGGTGGGGCAGATACGCAGTATTTT. Its protein is CASSQDGAGGGADTQYF. The V gene is TRBV4-2, the J gene TRBJ2-3; 8 nucleotides align to TRBD2. The germline CDR1 and CDR2 sequences are LGHNA and YNFKEQ. V was clipped by 0 bases and J by 4 bases; unmatched bases: 9. The CDR3 totals 17 residues.

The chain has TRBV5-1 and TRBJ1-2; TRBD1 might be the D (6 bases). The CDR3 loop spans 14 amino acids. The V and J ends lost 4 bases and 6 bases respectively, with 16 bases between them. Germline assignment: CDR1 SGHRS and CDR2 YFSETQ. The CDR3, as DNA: TGCGCCAGCAGCCTACAGGGTACGGATGATGGCTACACCTTC. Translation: CASSLQGTDDGYTF.

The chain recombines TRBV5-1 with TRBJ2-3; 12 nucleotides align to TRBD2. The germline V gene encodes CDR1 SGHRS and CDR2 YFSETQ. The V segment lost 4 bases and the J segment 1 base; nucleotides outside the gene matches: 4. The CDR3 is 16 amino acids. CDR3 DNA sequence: TGCGCCAGCAGCGGAGGACTAGCGGGACGCACAGATACGCAGTATTTT. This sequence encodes CASSGGLAGRTDTQYF. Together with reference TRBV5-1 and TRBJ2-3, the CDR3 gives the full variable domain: KAGVTQTPRYLIKTRGQQVTLSCSPISGHRSVSWYQQTPGQGLQFLFEYFSETQRNKGNFPGRFSGRQFSNSRSEMNVSTLELGDSALYLCASSGGLAGRTDTQYFGPGTRLTVL.

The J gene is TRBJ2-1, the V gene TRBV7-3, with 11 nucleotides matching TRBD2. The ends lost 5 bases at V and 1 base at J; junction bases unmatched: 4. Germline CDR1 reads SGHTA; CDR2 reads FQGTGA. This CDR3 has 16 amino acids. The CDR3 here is CASSETSGTSYNEQFF. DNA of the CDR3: TGTGCCAGCAGCGAGACTAGCGGGACTTCCTACAATGAGCAGTTCTTC.

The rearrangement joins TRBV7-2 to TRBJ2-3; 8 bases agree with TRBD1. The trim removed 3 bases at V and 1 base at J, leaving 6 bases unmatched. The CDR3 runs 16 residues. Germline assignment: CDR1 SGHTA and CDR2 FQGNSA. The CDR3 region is CASSFAGTGGTDTQYF. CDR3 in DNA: TGTGCCAGCAGCTTTGCCGGGACAGGAGGCACAGATACGCAGTATTTT. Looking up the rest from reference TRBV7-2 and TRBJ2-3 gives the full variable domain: GAGVSQSPSNKVTEKGKDVELRCDPISGHTALYWYRQSLGQGLEFLIYFQGNSAPDKSGLPSDRFSAERTGGSVSTLTIQRTQQEDSAVYLCASSFAGTGGTDTQYFGPGTRLTVL.

Written as DNA, the CDR3 is TGTGCCAGTAGTATAGCAACGGGGAACTATGGCTACACCTTC. It translates to CASSIATGNYGYTF. V usage is TRBV19 and J usage is TRBJ1-2; D is unresolved. Germline V gives CDR1 LNHDA, CDR2 SQIVND (reference sequence). CDR3 length equals 14 residues. V was clipped by 1 base and J by 2 bases, with 8 bases between them.